The 24 T cell receptor beta chains below come from one sample, sequenced in a study of shared clonotypes between healthy human individuals. Method: immunoSEQ multiplex PCR; TCRdb's copy keeps in-frame clones and lacks some. The table shows some 2,000,000 clones, with approximately 94% occurring only once. Sequencing was carried out using naive CD4+ T cells sorted from blood. Documented subset: CD45RA+ positively selected. These receptors all come from a man aged 18 to 30 in good health.

This clone was recorded only once. V is TRBV7-9 and J is TRBJ2-7; the match to TRBD1 covers 8 bases. The trim removed 5 bases at V and 5 bases at J, leaving 5 bases unmatched. Per germline, CDR1 SEHNR and CDR2 FQNEAQ (reference sequence). The CDR3 loop spans 13 amino acids. The CDR3 is CASSRGQGNEQYF. The CDR3 DNA reads as TGTGCCAGCAGCCGAGGACAGGGTAACGAGCAGTACTTC.

CDR3 in amino acids: CASGGPGTGGYEQYF. The CDR3 DNA sequence: TGTGCCAGCGGGGGCCCCGGGACAGGGGGCTACGAGCAGTACTTC. The V and J genes are TRBV28 and TRBJ2-7; the match to TRBD1 covers 11 bases. Germline V gene lookup returns CDR1 MDHEN and CDR2 SYDVKM. The CDR3 is 15 amino acids. J gave up 3 bases and V 8 bases, and 9 bases lay outside the gene matches.

This clone was detected only once. The rearrangement joins TRBV6-1 to TRBJ2-7; TRBD1 matches 11 bases. Germline values: CDR1 MNHNS, CDR2 SASEGT. CDR3 length: 14 residues. V shed 6 bases and J 2 bases; nucleotides not matched to a gene: 3. CDR3 amino acids: CASSGTGGTYEQYF. The CDR3 DNA follows: TGTGCCAGCAGCGGGACAGGGGGGACCTACGAGCAGTACTTC.

V usage is TRBV15 and J usage is TRBJ1-1; no clear D gene. The CDR3 covers 15 residues. V lost 0 bases and J lost 5, with 13 bases in between. CDR1 is LNHNV, CDR2 YYDKDF, per germline (reference sequence). The CDR3: CATSRETQGRTEAFF. The CDR3 DNA reads as TGTGCCACCAGCAGAGAGACACAAGGACGGACTGAAGCTTTCTTT.

The chain recombines TRBV7-9 with TRBJ2-6, with a possible D match to TRBD1 (6 bases). The germline gives CDR1 SEHNR, CDR2 FQNEAQ (reference sequence). CDR3 length: 18 amino acids. With 1 base removed from V and 2 bases from J, the gap between germline ends came to 15 bases. For the CDR3, the DNA is TGTGCCAGCAGCTTAGTGGGGGTAACAGGGCCTGGGGCCAACGTCCTGACTTTC. This translates into CASSLVGVTGPGANVLTF.

CDR3: CASSSPGRGGEKLFF. DNA for the CDR3: TGTGCCAGCAGTTCGCCGGGAAGGGGTGGAGAAAAACTGTTTTTT. The chain links TRBV6-5 to TRBJ1-4; D might be TRBD1 (5 bases). CDR1 is MNHEY, CDR2 SVGAGI, per germline. Trimming removed 4 bases at V and 8 bases at J, with 17 bases between. This CDR3 contains 15 residues.

The V gene is TRBV30, the J gene TRBJ2-1; D may be TRBD2 (5 bases). The CDR3 runs 16 residues. The V end was cut by 0 bases, the J end by 3 bases, with 15 bases between. Germline CDR1 GTSNPN, CDR2 SVGIG (reference sequence). This CDR3 is CAWSVRAGGYYNEQFF. CDR3 sequence (DNA): TGTGCCTGGAGTGTACGGGCGGGCGGTTACTACAATGAGCAGTTCTTC.

V gene TRBV14 combines with J gene TRBJ2-7; 8 bases line up with TRBD1. Germline CDR1 SGHDN, CDR2 FVKESK. This CDR3 contains 17 residues. The junction had 14 bases not matched to a gene; V was cut back by 4 bases and J by 3 bases. The CDR3 DNA reads as TGTGCCAGCAGCCCGAGAAAGGAACAGGGGGACCTCTACGAGCAGTACTTC. This codes for CASSPRKEQGDLYEQYF.

This clone was counted only a few times. The V gene is TRBV7-2, the J gene TRBJ2-7; TRBD2 matches 7 bases. Germline V gives CDR1 SGHTA, CDR2 FQGNSA. CDR3 length: 15 amino acids. Trimming took 6 bases from V and 1 from J; bases not matched to a gene: 9. In DNA form, the CDR3 reads TGTGCCAGCAGACCTACAGCGGGAAAATCCTACGAGCAGTACTTC. This encodes CASRPTAGKSYEQYF. Full variable domain (rest looked up from reference TRBV7-2 and TRBJ2-7): GAGVSQSPSNKVTEKGKDVELRCDPISGHTALYWYRQSLGQGLEFLIYFQGNSAPDKSGLPSDRFSAERTGGSVSTLTIQRTQQEDSAVYLCASRPTAGKSYEQYFGPGTRLTVT.

The chain uses TRBV11-3 and TRBJ2-1; 9 positions match TRBD2. The CDR3 sequence is 18 residues long. The germline V gene encodes CDR1 SGHNT and CDR2 YENEEA. Unmatched junction bases numbered 15, after V lost 5 bases and J lost 4 bases. This CDR3 is CASSQGERGAREYNEQFF. CDR3 coding DNA: TGTGCCAGCAGCCAGGGGGAGCGGGGGGCCCGCGAATACAATGAGCAGTTCTTC.

The rearrangement uses TRBV7-2 and TRBJ2-2; possible D gene TRBD2, 5 bases. The CDR3 length is 16 residues. V dropped 2 bases and J dropped 6 bases, with 16 bases sitting between them. CDR1 is SGHTA, CDR2 FQGNSA, per germline. Here the CDR3 reads CASSLNTLDGAGELFF. The CDR3 DNA follows: TGTGCCAGCAGCTTAAATACCCTGGACGGGGCCGGGGAGCTGTTTTTT.

The J gene is TRBJ2-3, the V gene TRBV7-2, with D possibly TRBD2 on 6 matching bases. CDR3 size: 17 residues. V shed 4 bases and J shed 1 base, with 18 bases lying between them. Germline CDR1 SGHTA, CDR2 FQGNSA. CDR3 region: CASSSPAGRAGTDTQYF. The DNA for the CDR3 is TGTGCCAGCAGCTCCCCCGCGGGGCGGGCAGGCACAGATACGCAGTATTTT.

The rearrangement joins TRBV6-1 to TRBJ2-3; D is ambiguous. CDR1 is MNHNS, CDR2 SASEGT, per germline. Trimming took 6 bases from V and 3 from J, leaving 4 bases between them. The CDR3 contains 11 residues. The CDR3, as DNA: TGTGCCAGCAGCTGGACAGATACGCAGTATTTT. Residues: CASSWTDTQYF.

The genes are TRBV27 and TRBJ1-1; 7 bases align to TRBD1. CDR3 length: 15 residues. Germline CDR1 reads MNHEY; CDR2 reads SMNVEV (reference sequence). With V trimmed by 3 bases and J by 5 bases, 9 bases remained unmatched. DNA for the CDR3: TGTGCCAGCAGTTTCGGTCAGGGGGTTGAGACTGAAGCTTTCTTT. Encoded protein: CASSFGQGVETEAFF.

On this clone itself: Other DNA sequences in the sample encode the same CDR3. This sequence joins TRBV5-1 and TRBJ2-5; a weak D match, TRBD2 (6 bases). The germline V gene encodes CDR1 SGHRS and CDR2 YFSETQ. This CDR3 region has 14 residues. With 1 base removed from V and 2 bases from J, the gap between germline ends came to 9 bases. The CDR3 bases are TGCGCCAGCAGCTTGAGCGGGCCTCAAGAGACCCAGTACTTC. It translates to CASSLSGPQETQYF.

V and J are TRBV7-9 and TRBJ2-7; TRBD1 or TRBD2 may be the D gene (6 bases each). The ends were cut back, 1 base at V and 2 bases at J, with 9 bases in the middle. Germline V gives CDR1 SEHNR, CDR2 FQNEAQ (reference sequence). The CDR3 spans 14 residues. The CDR3 DNA reads TGTGCCAGCAGCTTAGATGGGGGGCCCTACGAGCAGTACTTC. Protein sequence: CASSLDGGPYEQYF. Full variable domain (outside the CDR3, taken from reference TRBV7-9 and TRBJ2-7): DTGVSQNPRHKITKRGQNVTFRCDPISEHNRLYWYRQTLGQGPEFLTYFQNEAQLEKSRLLSDRFSAERPKGSFSTLEIQRTEQGDSAMYLCASSLDGGPYEQYFGPGTRLTVT.

This sequence joins TRBV11-1 and TRBJ2-1; D remains unclear. V was cut by 5 bases and J by 7 bases, with 6 bases left in between. The CDR3 covers 11 residues. From germline, CDR1 is SGHAT and CDR2 FQDESV (reference sequence). In DNA, the CDR3 is TGTGCCAGCAGCCCCAGGAATGAGCAGTTCTTC. Translating it yields CASSPRNEQFF.

This rearrangement joins TRBV11-2 to TRBJ1-4; D may be TRBD1 (5 bases). The V end was cut by 5 bases, the J end by 4 bases, with 11 bases between. Germline V CDR1 and CDR2: SGHAT, FQNNGV. This CDR3 spans 14 amino acids. The CDR3 sequence: CASSRDGINEKLFF. Here the CDR3 DNA reads TGTGCCAGCAGCCGGGACGGGATTAATGAAAAACTGTTTTTT. Combining the CDR3 with reference TRBV11-2 and TRBJ1-4 gives the whole variable domain EAGVAQSPRYKIIEKRQSVAFWCNPISGHATLYWYQQILGQGPKLLIQFQNNGVVDDSQLPKDRFSAERLKGVDSTLKIQPAKLEDSAVYLCASSRDGINEKLFFGSGTQLSVL.

The chain joins TRBV11-2 to TRBJ2-2, with D unresolved. Germline V gene lookup returns CDR1 SGHAT and CDR2 FQNNGV. CDR3 length: 14 amino acids. Trimming took off 5 bases at V and 5 bases at J, with 12 bases between the two ends. CDR3 region: CASSPTRRTGELFF. The CDR3 coding sequence is TGTGCCAGCAGCCCAACCAGAAGGACCGGGGAGCTGTTTTTT.

To note about this clone: This same CDR3 is encoded by further DNA sequences in the sample. CDR3 residues: CASSLSGTVNEKLFF. CDR3 sequence (DNA): TGCGCCAGCAGCTTGTCCGGGACAGTCAATGAAAAACTGTTTTTT. The rearrangement joins TRBV5-1 to TRBJ1-4; 7 bases match TRBD1. Trimming took 1 base from V and 5 from J; bases not matched to a gene: 5. Germline V gene data show CDR1 as SGHRS and CDR2 as YFSETQ. The length of the CDR3 is 15 residues.

The V gene is TRBV27, the J gene TRBJ2-7; 8 nucleotides agree with TRBD1. The CDR3 has 13 amino acids. V was clipped by 6 bases and J by 7 bases; unmatched bases: 8. The V gene's germline CDR1 is MNHEY and CDR2 SMNVEV (reference sequence). This chain's CDR3 is CASSEQGAVEQYF. As DNA, the CDR3 is TGTGCCAGCAGCGAGCAGGGGGCGGTTGAGCAGTACTTC.

DNA of the CDR3: TGTGCCAGCAGTGAATGGACAGGGAGCTATGGCTACACCTTC. As protein: CASSEWTGSYGYTF. The V call is TRBV2, the J call TRBJ1-2; 8 bases map to TRBD1. Trimming took 2 bases from V and 4 from J; bases not matched to a gene: 3. Germline CDR1 is SNHLY and CDR2 is FYNNEI. The CDR3 runs to 14 residues.

DNA of the CDR3: TGCGCCAGCAGCGCAGAGGGGCCTGAGCAGTTCTTC. The encoded protein is CASSAEGPEQFF. The rearrangement links TRBV4-1 to TRBJ2-1; D may match TRBD1 or TRBD2 (5 bases each). There are 12 residues in the CDR3. Germline assignment: CDR1 MGHRA and CDR2 YSYEKL. Trimming stripped 5 bases from V and 9 bases from J, with 11 bases between.

The chain carries TRBV6-1 and TRBJ1-5; D gene unclear. CDR1 and CDR2 (germline): MNHNS, SASEGT. Trimming removed 2 bases from V and 1 base from J, with 12 bases in between. The CDR3 totals 16 residues. The CDR3 nucleotides are TGTGCCAGCAGTGAACGCGAGGGTGGGAGCAATCAGCCCCAGCATTTT. This translates into CASSEREGGSNQPQHF.